The sequence of this T cell receptor beta chain was determined in a study of graft-versus-host responses after intestinal transplantation. Study overall: Every recipient had anti-thymocyte globulin induction and roughly 3 years of tacrolimus plus steroids. Study-wide findings and caveats: Recipient marrow harbored GvH clones, some of which surfaced first in ileum or blood.

Clones were sequenced by immunoSEQ multiplex PCR, and TCRdb holds only the in-frame ones, with some missing. The sample includes roughly 50,000 clones, 91% seen only once; the top ten take around 5.1%. As to this clone: Its antigen remains unidentified.

From germline, CDR1 is SGHNT and CDR2 YYREEE (reference sequence). Trimming shortened V by 1 base and J by 8 bases, and 10 bases separated the two germline ends. The CDR3 is 13 amino acids. The chain carries TRBV5-4 and TRBJ2-1; no clear D gene. The sequencing here drew on PBMCs, taken roughly 95 weeks after intestinal transplant. This receptor was identified in a human patient who received an intestinal transplant, so some T cells may come from the graft donor. CDR3 protein: CASSLKGRDEQFF. CDR3 coding DNA: TGTGCCAGCAGCTTGAAGGGAAGGGATGAGCAGTTCTTC.